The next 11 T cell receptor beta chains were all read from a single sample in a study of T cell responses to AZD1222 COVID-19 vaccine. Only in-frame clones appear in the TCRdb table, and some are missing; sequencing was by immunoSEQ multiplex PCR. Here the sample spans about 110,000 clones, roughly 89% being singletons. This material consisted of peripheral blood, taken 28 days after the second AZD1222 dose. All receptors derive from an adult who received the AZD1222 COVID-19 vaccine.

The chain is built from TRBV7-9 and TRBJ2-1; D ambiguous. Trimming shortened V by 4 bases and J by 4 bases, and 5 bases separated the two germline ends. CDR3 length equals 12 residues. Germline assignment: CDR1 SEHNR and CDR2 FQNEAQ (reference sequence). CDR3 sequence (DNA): TGTGCCAGCAGCTCAGAATACAATGAGCAGTTCTTC. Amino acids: CASSSEYNEQFF.

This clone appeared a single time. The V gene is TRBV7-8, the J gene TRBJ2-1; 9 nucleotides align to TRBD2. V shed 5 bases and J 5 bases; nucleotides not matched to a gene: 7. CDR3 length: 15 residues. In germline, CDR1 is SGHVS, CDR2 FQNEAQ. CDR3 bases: TGTGCCAGCAGCCCTTCTCTAGCGGGGAACAATGAGCAGTTCTTC. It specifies CASSPSLAGNNEQFF.

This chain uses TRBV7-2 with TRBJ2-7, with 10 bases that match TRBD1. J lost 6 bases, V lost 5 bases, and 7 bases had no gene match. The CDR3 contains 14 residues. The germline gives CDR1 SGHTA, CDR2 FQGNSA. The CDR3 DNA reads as TGTGCCAGCAGCAACAGACAGGGGGCGGGCGAGCAGTACTTC. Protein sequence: CASSNRQGAGEQYF.

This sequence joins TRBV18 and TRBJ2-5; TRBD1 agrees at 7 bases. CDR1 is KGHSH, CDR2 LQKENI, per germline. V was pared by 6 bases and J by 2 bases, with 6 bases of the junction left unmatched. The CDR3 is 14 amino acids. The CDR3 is CASSHRRGQETQYF. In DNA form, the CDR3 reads TGTGCCAGCTCCCACCGCAGGGGGCAAGAGACCCAGTACTTC.

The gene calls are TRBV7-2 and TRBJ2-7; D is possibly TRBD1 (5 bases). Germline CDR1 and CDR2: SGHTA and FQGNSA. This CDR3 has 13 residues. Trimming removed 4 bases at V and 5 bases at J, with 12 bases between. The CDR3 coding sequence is TGTGCCAGCAGCTCTCAGGGTCCCCACGAGCAGTACTTC. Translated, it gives CASSSQGPHEQYF. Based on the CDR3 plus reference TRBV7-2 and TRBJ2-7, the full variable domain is GAGVSQSPSNKVTEKGKDVELRCDPISGHTALYWYRQSLGQGLEFLIYFQGNSAPDKSGLPSDRFSAERTGGSVSTLTIQRTQQEDSAVYLCASSSQGPHEQYFGPGTRLTVT.

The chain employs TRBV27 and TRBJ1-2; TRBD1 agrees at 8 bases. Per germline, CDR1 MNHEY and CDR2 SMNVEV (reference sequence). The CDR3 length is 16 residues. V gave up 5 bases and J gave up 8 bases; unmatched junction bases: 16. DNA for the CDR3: TGTGCCAGCAGTCCGGCAGGGGGCCTTATGTCTGGGGGCTACACCTTC. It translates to CASSPAGGLMSGGYTF.

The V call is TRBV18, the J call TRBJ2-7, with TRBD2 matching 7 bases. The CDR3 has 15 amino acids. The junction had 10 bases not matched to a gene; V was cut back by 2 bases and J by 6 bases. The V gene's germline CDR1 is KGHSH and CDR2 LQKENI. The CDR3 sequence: CASSPFEGRGSEQYF. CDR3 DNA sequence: TGTGCCAGCTCACCATTTGAAGGGCGGGGGAGCGAGCAGTACTTC.

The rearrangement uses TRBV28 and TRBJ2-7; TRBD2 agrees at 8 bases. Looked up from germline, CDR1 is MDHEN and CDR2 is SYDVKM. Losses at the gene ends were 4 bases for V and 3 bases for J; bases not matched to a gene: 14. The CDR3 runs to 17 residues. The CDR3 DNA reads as TGTGCCAGCAGTTCCCAGGGGTTAGCGGGACATGTCTACGAGCAGTACTTC. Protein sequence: CASSSQGLAGHVYEQYF.

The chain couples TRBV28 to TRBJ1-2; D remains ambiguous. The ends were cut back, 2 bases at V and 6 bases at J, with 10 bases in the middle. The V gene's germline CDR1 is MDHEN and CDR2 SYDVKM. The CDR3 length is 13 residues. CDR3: CASSLDNWDGYTF. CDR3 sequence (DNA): TGTGCCAGCAGTTTAGACAATTGGGATGGCTACACCTTC.

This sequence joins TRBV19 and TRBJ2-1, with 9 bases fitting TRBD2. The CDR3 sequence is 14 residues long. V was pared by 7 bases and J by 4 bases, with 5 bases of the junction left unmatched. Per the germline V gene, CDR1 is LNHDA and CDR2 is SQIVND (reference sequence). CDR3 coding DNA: TGTGCCAGTATAGCAGCGGGAGGATACAATGAGCAGTTCTTC. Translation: CASIAAGGYNEQFF.

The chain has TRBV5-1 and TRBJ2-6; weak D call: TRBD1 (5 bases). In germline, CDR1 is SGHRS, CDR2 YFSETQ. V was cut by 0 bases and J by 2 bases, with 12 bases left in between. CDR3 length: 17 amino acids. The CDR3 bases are TGCGCCAGCAGCTTGGTTAGGTCAGGGCCTGGGGCCAACGTCCTGACTTTC. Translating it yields CASSLVRSGPGANVLTF.